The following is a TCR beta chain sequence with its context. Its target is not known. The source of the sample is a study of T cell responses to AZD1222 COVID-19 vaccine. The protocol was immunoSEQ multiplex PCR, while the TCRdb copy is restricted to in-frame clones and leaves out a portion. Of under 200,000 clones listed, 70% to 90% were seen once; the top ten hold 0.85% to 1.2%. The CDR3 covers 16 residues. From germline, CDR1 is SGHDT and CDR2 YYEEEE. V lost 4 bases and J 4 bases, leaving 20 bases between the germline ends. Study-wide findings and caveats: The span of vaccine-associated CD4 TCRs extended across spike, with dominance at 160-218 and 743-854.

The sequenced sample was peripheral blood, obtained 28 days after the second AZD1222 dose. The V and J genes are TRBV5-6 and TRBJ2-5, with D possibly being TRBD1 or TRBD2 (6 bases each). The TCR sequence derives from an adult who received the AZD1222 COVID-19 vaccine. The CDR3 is CASSGFKGGERETQYF. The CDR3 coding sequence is TGTGCCAGCAGCGGGTTCAAGGGGGGCGAGAGAGAGACCCAGTACTTC.